A selection of T cell receptor beta chains follows, all from one sample in a study of blood T cell repertoires in COVID-19. Clones were sequenced by immunoSEQ multiplex PCR, and TCRdb holds only the in-frame ones, with some missing. The sample holds approximately 82,000 clones; around 80% are singletons and the top ten take about 17%. The sequenced sample consisted of peripheral blood. The receptors stem from a woman aged 60-70 years with acute or convalescent COVID-19. Both conserved end residues are part of each CDR3.

>TRBV5-1
CASSLDMGTTDTQYF
>TRBV6-1
CASSERRQINTEAFF
>TRBV18
CASSPPVNSGNTIYF
>TRBV14
CASSPQRGTGNYGYTF
>TRBV2
CASSESQGGTGELFF
>TRBV27
CASSLPRDRAFHSNQPQHF
>TRBV5-1
CASSLTGSSSDTQYF
>TRBV7-2
CASSTRTGGGYEQYF
>TRBV7-8
CASSLGQGDGYTF
>TRBV2
CASYEEMGRGYSNTGELFF
>TRBV5-1
CASSSGTLVNEQFF
>TRBV5-1
CASSLVTDTQYF
>TRBV11-3
CASSLYPLTEAFF
>TRBV6-5
CASLGPMAYEQYF
>TRBV5-1
CASSPSVAVQTTEAFF
>TRBV7-2
CASSPGGGPYNEQFF
>TRBV19
CASSSPRGEQPQHF
>TRBV24-1
CATARDGTELSEQYF
>TRBV11-2
CASSLGGGTGEGEQFF
>TRBV5-1
CASSMGPGKGANVLTF
>TRBV24-1
CATSDQGRLNEQYF
>TRBV21-1
CASSKWGFRDTSPPNYGYTF
>TRBV2
CAGSPGLDTDTQYF
>TRBV4-1
CASSQSGGLALETQYF
>TRBV10-3
CAIRGNRGSGYNEQFF
>TRBV5-1
CASSPPGAGGAGSGEAFF
>TRBV7-9
CASSLGQPNTEAFF
>TRBV5-6
CASSLAVEAAFF
>TRBV4-2
CASSQVGGGPYNEQFF
>TRBV19
CASSRTGVYNGYTF
>TRBV9
CASSVGAGGLTGELFF
>TRBV11-2
CASSSAPTGNTF